This TCR beta chain was documented in a study of T cells in Graves' hyperthyroidism and ophthalmopathy. TCR beta CDR3 regions were amplified from RNA transcripts. First-round RT-PCR with HTBI primers amplified the TCR CDR3 region. TCRdb recomputed calls from the multiplex PCR reads with MiXCR, one row per CDR3 protein. Of hundreds of thousands of distinct CDR3 sequences listed, 15% to 20% are singletons. Patients aged 18 to 65 had newly diagnosed hyperthyroidism that had lasted under 2 months. Any patient presenting with uncontrolled infection, other autoimmune disease, pregnancy or lactation was left out. Germline lookup yields CDR1 MGHRA and CDR2 YSYEKL. The CDR3 extends over 15 amino acids. The V gene lost 2 bases and the J gene lost 7 bases, with 17 bases spanning the gap. Only a few counts were recorded for this clonotype. Its antigen remains unknown. Study observations and caveats: In validation, the model predicted ophthalmopathy. These predictions came a median roughly 6.5 months before onset. Separation of ophthalmopathy from stable hyperthyroidism was achieved by a 13 V-J model.

The chain employs TRBV4-1 and TRBJ1-1; perhaps TRBD1 as D (6 bases). Sequencing was performed on blood. The TCR comes from a woman aged 45-65 years with Graves' hyperthyroidism that later progressed to Graves' ophthalmopathy. CDR3 nucleotides: TGCGCCAGCAGCCAAACACAGGGCCGGGGGGGTGAAGCTTTCTTT. As protein: CASSQTQGRGGEAFF.